The rows below give T cell receptor beta chains drawn from one sample of a study of cytomegalovirus exposure and HLA in healthy donors. The table came from immunoSEQ multiplex PCR; TCRdb's copy has only in-frame clones and leaves some out. The table lists over 150,000 clones, around 80% of them singletons. Specimen: PBMCs. These receptors came from a man younger than 40 in good health and CMV-seropositive. Each CDR3 is given with its conserved first and last residue. A D gene is named only where the DNA matches it firmly. Not every row has a clone size; where given, it reads once, few, many or a size class.

clone_size: NA; d_call: TRBD2; cdr3_length: 19; j_call: TRBJ2-2; v_call: TRBV4-3; cdr3_nt: TGCGCCAGCAGCCGGGAGGGACTAGCGGGGGGGGTGAACACCGGGGAGCTGTTTTTT; cdr3_aa: CASSREGLAGGVNTGELFF
clone_size: NA; d_call: NA; cdr3_length: 15; j_call: TRBJ1-1; v_call: TRBV15; cdr3_nt: TGTGCCACCAGCAGAGAGATCGGGGAGAACACTGAAGCTTTCTTT; cdr3_aa: CATSREIGENTEAFF
clone_size: NA; d_call: TRBD2; cdr3_length: 13; j_call: TRBJ2-1; v_call: TRBV6-6; cdr3_nt: TGTGCCAGCAGTTATGGGCGCGGGGGGGAGCAGTTCTTC; cdr3_aa: CASSYGRGGEQFF
clone_size: NA; d_call: TRBD2; cdr3_length: 14; j_call: TRBJ2-3; v_call: TRBV2; cdr3_nt: TGTGCCAGCAGGGGACTAGCGGGGACAGATACGCAGTATTTT; cdr3_aa: CASRGLAGTDTQYF
clone_size: NA; d_call: TRBD1; cdr3_length: 15; j_call: TRBJ2-5; v_call: TRBV6-1; cdr3_nt: TGTGCCACCCTGGGGCCCAACAGGGGGCAAGAGACCCAGTACTTC; cdr3_aa: CATLGPNRGQETQYF
clone_size: NA; d_call: TRBD2; cdr3_length: 15; j_call: TRBJ2-1; v_call: TRBV6-5; cdr3_nt: TGTGCCAGCAGCCTGACTAGCGGGGTATACAATGAGCAGTTCTTC; cdr3_aa: CASSLTSGVYNEQFF
clone_size: NA; d_call: TRBD1; cdr3_length: 15; j_call: TRBJ1-2; v_call: TRBV27; cdr3_nt: TGTGCCAGCAGTCGCCTGGACAGGGGCGGCTATGGCTACACCTTC; cdr3_aa: CASSRLDRGGYGYTF
clone_size: few; d_call: NA; cdr3_length: 18; j_call: TRBJ2-2; v_call: TRBV4-3; cdr3_nt: TGCGCCAGCAGCCAAGATCGCGTGGTCCCCGGGAACACCGGGGAGCTGTTTTTT; cdr3_aa: CASSQDRVVPGNTGELFF
clone_size: NA; d_call: TRBD2; cdr3_length: 15; j_call: TRBJ2-3; v_call: TRBV10-3; cdr3_nt: TGTGCCATCACCCCCCAGCGGGGGCCCACAGATACGCAGTATTTT; cdr3_aa: CAITPQRGPTDTQYF
clone_size: NA; d_call: NA; cdr3_length: 15; j_call: TRBJ1-1; v_call: TRBV10-3; cdr3_nt: TGTGCCATCAGTGAGAACGGCAGGAAGAACACTGAAGCTTTCTTT; cdr3_aa: CAISENGRKNTEAFF
clone_size: NA; d_call: NA; cdr3_length: 13; j_call: TRBJ2-5; v_call: TRBV7-7; cdr3_nt: TGTGCCAGCAGCCCGGACAGTCCAGAGACCCAGTACTTC; cdr3_aa: CASSPDSPETQYF
clone_size: NA; d_call: NA; cdr3_length: 15; j_call: TRBJ1-3; v_call: TRBV5-1; cdr3_nt: TGCGCCAGCAGCTTGGAAGCTGGTTCTGGAAACACCATATATTTT; cdr3_aa: CASSLEAGSGNTIYF
clone_size: NA; d_call: TRBD2; cdr3_length: 16; j_call: TRBJ2-4; v_call: TRBV18; cdr3_nt: TGTGCCAGCTCACCTGAGCGCGGGGGGACCAAAAACATTCAGTACTTC; cdr3_aa: CASSPERGGTKNIQYF
clone_size: NA; d_call: TRBD2; cdr3_length: 14; j_call: TRBJ2-7; v_call: TRBV27; cdr3_nt: TGTGCCAGCAGCCCCGGGACTACGCCCTACGAGCAGTACTTC; cdr3_aa: CASSPGTTPYEQYF
clone_size: NA; d_call: TRBD2; cdr3_length: 17; j_call: TRBJ2-1; v_call: TRBV15; cdr3_nt: TGTGCCACCAGCGGAGGACTGTTAGCGGGGGGACGCAATGAGCAGTTCTTC; cdr3_aa: CATSGGLLAGGRNEQFF
clone_size: NA; d_call: NA; cdr3_length: 15; j_call: TRBJ2-2; v_call: TRBV6-1; cdr3_nt: TGTGCCAGCAGTCCTACTAGAACGAACACCGGGGAGCTGTTTTTT; cdr3_aa: CASSPTRTNTGELFF
clone_size: NA; d_call: TRBD1; cdr3_length: 19; j_call: TRBJ1-2; v_call: TRBV7-2; cdr3_nt: TGTGCCAGCAGCTTAGGTCCCTCCCAAAACAGGGGACCTAACTATGGCTACACCTTC; cdr3_aa: CASSLGPSQNRGPNYGYTF
clone_size: NA; d_call: NA; cdr3_length: 15; j_call: TRBJ2-7; v_call: TRBV5-1; cdr3_nt: TGCGCCAGCAGCTTGGCGCGGGGCGCCCCCTACGAGCAGTACTTC; cdr3_aa: CASSLARGAPYEQYF
clone_size: NA; d_call: NA; cdr3_length: 14; j_call: TRBJ1-5; v_call: TRBV5-8; cdr3_nt: TGTGCCAGCAGCTTGGACGGGGTCGTGATAGCCCAGCATTTT; cdr3_aa: CASSLDGVVIAQHF
clone_size: NA; d_call: NA; cdr3_length: 15; j_call: TRBJ1-3; v_call: TRBV4-3; cdr3_nt: TGCGCCAGCAGCCAAGATATCGGCTCTGGAAACACCATATATTTT; cdr3_aa: CASSQDIGSGNTIYF
clone_size: once; d_call: TRBD2; cdr3_length: 15; j_call: TRBJ2-2; v_call: TRBV6-5; cdr3_nt: TGTGCCAGCAGTTATCCCGCTAGCGGGGGTGGGGAGCTGTTTTTT; cdr3_aa: CASSYPASGGGELFF
clone_size: NA; d_call: TRBD2; cdr3_length: 15; j_call: TRBJ2-3; v_call: TRBV10-1; cdr3_nt: TGCGCCAGCAGTGAGAGGCGGGGGAACCAGGCCACGCAGTATTTT; cdr3_aa: CASSERRGNQATQYF
clone_size: NA; d_call: TRBD2; cdr3_length: 13; j_call: TRBJ2-1; v_call: TRBV30; cdr3_nt: TGTGCCTGGGGACTAGCGGAGAAAAATGAGCAGTTCTTC; cdr3_aa: CAWGLAEKNEQFF
clone_size: once; d_call: NA; cdr3_length: 19; j_call: TRBJ2-6; v_call: TRBV7-8; cdr3_nt: TGTGCCAGCAGCTTAGCCGCGACAGGCCGTTTCTACGGGGCCAACGTCCTGACTTTC; cdr3_aa: CASSLAATGRFYGANVLTF
clone_size: NA; d_call: NA; cdr3_length: 14; j_call: TRBJ1-6; v_call: TRBV4-3; cdr3_nt: TGCGCCAGCAGCCCGGGAAACTATAATTCACCCCTCCACTTT; cdr3_aa: CASSPGNYNSPLHF
clone_size: NA; d_call: NA; cdr3_length: 13; j_call: TRBJ2-7; v_call: TRBV9; cdr3_nt: TGTGCCAGCAGCTTTTCCGACAGCTACGAGCAGTACTTC; cdr3_aa: CASSFSDSYEQYF
clone_size: NA; d_call: NA; cdr3_length: 15; j_call: TRBJ1-1; v_call: TRBV6-1; cdr3_nt: TGTGCCAGCAGTGAATGGGGGGGCGGCGTGGCTGAAGCTTTCTTT; cdr3_aa: CASSEWGGGVAEAFF
clone_size: NA; d_call: NA; cdr3_length: 17; j_call: TRBJ2-1; v_call: TRBV7-8; cdr3_nt: TGTGCCAGCAGCCACAAGCGGGCGGGTTGGGCCTACAATGAGCAGTTCTTC; cdr3_aa: CASSHKRAGWAYNEQFF
clone_size: NA; d_call: TRBD1; cdr3_length: 15; j_call: TRBJ2-3; v_call: TRBV10-3; cdr3_nt: TGTGCCATCAGTGGGGGACAGGGGGTAAGAGATACGCAGTATTTT; cdr3_aa: CAISGGQGVRDTQYF
clone_size: NA; d_call: TRBD1; cdr3_length: 14; j_call: TRBJ2-7; v_call: TRBV15; cdr3_nt: TGTGCCACCAGCAGACGGGACAGAAGCTACGAGCAGTACTTC; cdr3_aa: CATSRRDRSYEQYF
clone_size: NA; d_call: NA; cdr3_length: 15; j_call: TRBJ1-5; v_call: TRBV28; cdr3_nt: TGTGCCAGCAGTTTTAGTTCGGGAAGCAATCAGCCCCAGCATTTT; cdr3_aa: CASSFSSGSNQPQHF
clone_size: NA; d_call: NA; cdr3_length: 14; j_call: TRBJ2-1; v_call: TRBV5-1; cdr3_nt: TGCGCCAGCAGCTCCACTAGCTCGGGGGATGAGCAGTTCTTC; cdr3_aa: CASSSTSSGDEQFF
clone_size: NA; d_call: NA; cdr3_length: 14; j_call: TRBJ1-2; v_call: TRBV7-9; cdr3_nt: TGTGCCAGCAGCCAGGGGCCAGGGGAGGGCGGCTACACCTTC; cdr3_aa: CASSQGPGEGGYTF
clone_size: NA; d_call: TRBD1; cdr3_length: 15; j_call: TRBJ1-2; v_call: TRBV11-2; cdr3_nt: TGTGCCAGCAGCTTAAAATTCGGGACAGACTATGGCTACACCTTC; cdr3_aa: CASSLKFGTDYGYTF
clone_size: NA; d_call: TRBD2; cdr3_length: 14; j_call: TRBJ2-5; v_call: TRBV6-1; cdr3_nt: TGTGCCACGGGGACTAGCGGGGGTCAGGAGACCCAGTACTTC; cdr3_aa: CATGTSGGQETQYF
clone_size: NA; d_call: TRBD1; cdr3_length: 14; j_call: TRBJ2-7; v_call: TRBV7-2; cdr3_nt: TGTGCCAGCAGCCCGAGGACAGGGATTTACGAGCAGTACTTC; cdr3_aa: CASSPRTGIYEQYF
clone_size: few; d_call: NA; cdr3_length: 15; j_call: TRBJ1-4; v_call: TRBV18; cdr3_nt: TGTGCCAGCTCACCACCCGGGATCCCCTGGGGTAAACTGTTTTTT; cdr3_aa: CASSPPGIPWGKLFF
clone_size: NA; d_call: NA; cdr3_length: 14; j_call: TRBJ1-5; v_call: TRBV27; cdr3_nt: TGTGCCAGCAGTTTATCGGGAGGTAATCAGCCCCAGCATTTT; cdr3_aa: CASSLSGGNQPQHF
clone_size: NA; d_call: NA; cdr3_length: 14; j_call: TRBJ1-4; v_call: TRBV29-1; cdr3_nt: TGCAGCGTTGAAGGCGGAACAACTAATGAAAAACTGTTTTTT; cdr3_aa: CSVEGGTTNEKLFF
clone_size: few; d_call: TRBD2; cdr3_length: 14; j_call: TRBJ2-1; v_call: TRBV7-3; cdr3_nt: TGTGCCAGCAGCACCACTAGCGGGAGCAATGAGCAGTTCTTC; cdr3_aa: CASSTTSGSNEQFF
clone_size: NA; d_call: NA; cdr3_length: 15; j_call: TRBJ2-1; v_call: TRBV9; cdr3_nt: TGTGCCAGCAGTCCGGACACTAACTCCTACAATGAGCAGTTCTTC; cdr3_aa: CASSPDTNSYNEQFF
clone_size: NA; d_call: TRBD2; cdr3_length: 17; j_call: TRBJ2-7; v_call: TRBV7-2; cdr3_nt: TGTGCCAGCAGCTTAGTGGCTAGCGGGGGGCTTTCCTACGAGCAGTACTTC; cdr3_aa: CASSLVASGGLSYEQYF
clone_size: NA; d_call: TRBD1; cdr3_length: 14; j_call: TRBJ2-1; v_call: TRBV5-4; cdr3_nt: TGTGCCAGCAGCTTACAGGGGGCCCCAAATGAGCAGTTCTTC; cdr3_aa: CASSLQGAPNEQFF
clone_size: NA; d_call: NA; cdr3_length: 14; j_call: TRBJ2-1; v_call: TRBV4-3; cdr3_nt: TGCGCCAGCAGCCAGCTAGGAGGCCTGAATGAGCAGTTCTTC; cdr3_aa: CASSQLGGLNEQFF
clone_size: NA; d_call: NA; cdr3_length: 17; j_call: TRBJ2-7; v_call: TRBV2; cdr3_nt: TGTGCCAGCAGCGGAGAAAGCGGCCCAATCGGGTTCTACGAGCAGTACTTC; cdr3_aa: CASSGESGPIGFYEQYF
clone_size: NA; d_call: TRBD2; cdr3_length: 14; j_call: TRBJ2-5; v_call: TRBV30; cdr3_nt: TGTGCCTGGAGTGGGGGACTAGTCCAAGAGACCCAGTACTTC; cdr3_aa: CAWSGGLVQETQYF
clone_size: NA; d_call: NA; cdr3_length: 13; j_call: TRBJ1-1; v_call: TRBV29-1; cdr3_nt: TGCAGCGTCCTTACAGGGATGAACACTGAAGCTTTCTTT; cdr3_aa: CSVLTGMNTEAFF
clone_size: NA; d_call: NA; cdr3_length: 15; j_call: TRBJ2-5; v_call: TRBV19; cdr3_nt: TGTGCCAGTAGTATAGCTACAGGGCGGCAAGAGACCCAGTACTTC; cdr3_aa: CASSIATGRQETQYF
clone_size: few; d_call: NA; cdr3_length: 13; j_call: TRBJ1-2; v_call: TRBV27; cdr3_nt: TGTGCCAGCAGTAAAAGGGGGTTTCATGGCTACACCTTC; cdr3_aa: CASSKRGFHGYTF
clone_size: few; d_call: TRBD2; cdr3_length: 16; j_call: TRBJ2-3; v_call: TRBV10-1; cdr3_nt: TGCGCCAGCAGTGAGACTAGCGGGAGAGAAACAGATACGCAGTATTTT; cdr3_aa: CASSETSGRETDTQYF
clone_size: NA; d_call: NA; cdr3_length: 13; j_call: TRBJ2-2; v_call: TRBV7-3; cdr3_nt: TGTGCCAGCAGCTTATTGGAGGCCGGGGAGCTGTTTTTT; cdr3_aa: CASSLLEAGELFF
clone_size: few; d_call: TRBD1; cdr3_length: 13; j_call: TRBJ2-1; v_call: TRBV15; cdr3_nt: TGTGCCACCAGCGGGGACAGATACAATGAGCAGTTCTTC; cdr3_aa: CATSGDRYNEQFF
clone_size: NA; d_call: NA; cdr3_length: 15; j_call: TRBJ1-1; v_call: TRBV4-2; cdr3_nt: TGTGCCAGCAGCCAATTTACTTCAGGGAACACTGAAGCTTTCTTT; cdr3_aa: CASSQFTSGNTEAFF
clone_size: once; d_call: NA; cdr3_length: 15; j_call: TRBJ2-3; v_call: TRBV7-2; cdr3_nt: TGTGCCAGCAGCTTTAACGGGGGAGGTACAGATACGCAGTATTTT; cdr3_aa: CASSFNGGGTDTQYF
clone_size: NA; d_call: NA; cdr3_length: 11; j_call: TRBJ2-7; v_call: TRBV20-1; cdr3_nt: TGCAGTGCTAGAGATTGGCACGAGCAGTACTTC; cdr3_aa: CSARDWHEQYF